The rows below give T cell receptor beta chains drawn from one sample of a study of blood T cell repertoires in COVID-19. Measured with immunoSEQ multiplex PCR; TCRdb has only the in-frame clones, and not every one. The sample shows 300,000 or so clones, approximately 87% of them seen only once. The sequenced sample consisted of peripheral blood. These receptors originate from a woman in her twenties or thirties with COVID-19, enrolled during active disease. The conserved cysteine and the conserved F or W are not part of the CDR3 here.

>TRBJ1-1|TRBV19
ASSTDRESEEAF
>TRBJ2-7|TRBV4-1
ASSQLAGGGTEQY
>TRBJ2-2|TRBV2
ASTQVNTGELF
>TRBJ2-1|TRBV19
ASSIVTSYNEQF
>TRBJ1-1|TRBV7-2
ASSLTANTEAF
>TRBJ1-2|TRBV18
ASSPFSGGVYGYT
>TRBJ2-1|TRBV9
ASSVGTVASGTDNEQF
>TRBJ2-1|TRBV19
ATSGGYNEQF
>TRBJ1-1|TRBV5-1
ASSPDTGYGTEAF
>TRBJ2-1|TRBV21-1
ARGRQGYNEQF
>TRBJ1-2|TRBV6-5
ASSYSGTGGYGYT
>TRBJ2-2|TRBV6-4
ASREDGVTGELF
>TRBJ2-3|TRBV30
AWIPIAVKADTQY
>TRBJ2-7|TRBV21-1
ASSTRTSGKYEQY
>TRBJ2-1|TRBV29-1
SAGLAGDLNEQF
>TRBJ2-5|TRBV6-5
ASSYRGYQETQY
>TRBJ2-1|TRBV9
ASSPRGSGSYNEQF
>TRBJ1-4|TRBV19
ASRGTYGEKLF
>TRBJ1-4|TRBV7-9
ASSSRTGGAEKLF
>TRBJ2-7|TRBV5-4
ASSFGLDAYEQY
>TRBJ2-3|TRBV5-4
ASSLRLAGGPDTQY
>TRBJ2-7|TRBV27
ASSLGQGLTYEQY
>TRBJ2-3|TRBV5-1
ASSPGTATSTDTQY
>TRBJ2-5|TRBV5-4
ASSRGSGGEETQY
>TRBJ1-1|TRBV11-2
ASSLDSAEAF
>TRBJ2-7|TRBV6-5
ASSYSRAGAYEQY
>TRBJ1-2|TRBV12-3/TRBV12-4
ASSSGDGSG
>TRBJ2-1|TRBV30
AWSVQAGGQF
>TRBJ1-1|TRBV5-4
ASSPDRGTEAF
>TRBJ1-1|TRBV18
ASSPGQGWTEAF
>TRBJ1-2|TRBV6-4
ASSEGQGTGYT
>TRBJ2-3|TRBV6-1
ASSERGYTGYADTQY
>TRBJ1-1|TRBV29-1
SVERTGESTEAF
>TRBJ2-7|TRBV7-9
ASSFPGQGVYEQY
>TRBJ1-2|TRBV28
ASSLYQGALGYT
>TRBJ1-5|TRBV28
ASSLTANQPQH
>TRBJ1-3|TRBV7-9
ASSPRQTSGNTIY
>TRBJ2-3|TRBV2
ASNRDRSTDTQY
>TRBJ2-2|TRBV6-4
ASRPGQGDTGELF
>TRBJ2-1|TRBV7-2
ASSLWDSGLPKGNEQF
>TRBJ2-3|TRBV28
AIQENRDRVQDTQY
>TRBJ1-5|TRBV4-1
ASSQVGQGNQPQH
>TRBJ2-1|TRBV7-9
ASSRGNTYNEQF
>TRBJ2-5|TRBV30
AWRPSGRKEETQY
>TRBJ2-1|TRBV29-1
SVVYIRGLDRALNEQF
>TRBJ2-7|TRBV6-2/TRBV6-3
ASSYELTYEQY
>TRBJ2-7|TRBV3-1/TRBV3-2
ASSQPVSGREQY
>TRBJ2-7|TRBV5-4
ASSLRGLTYEQY
>TRBJ2-7|TRBV6-5
ASRRTSGGSYEQY
>TRBJ2-5|TRBV18
ASSPLGRETQY
>TRBJ1-4|TRBV30
AWSVWSPTNEKLF
>TRBJ2-7|TRBV5-1
ASSATGLSYEQY
>TRBJ2-5|TRBV24-1
ATSGPGVRHQETQY
>TRBJ2-3|TRBV3-1/TRBV3-2
ASSQAGQGVVDTQY
>TRBJ2-1|TRBV5-1
ASSWGLAGGEQF